The entry that follows covers one T cell receptor (beta chain) sequence. Which antigen it targets is not known. One base away there is no much larger clone; base qualities are not given. A distance of 10 bases separates the germline ends of V and J, which lose 0 bases and 8 bases respectively. Inclusive of the bounding cysteine and phenylalanine, the CDR3 is 13 residues long. CDR3 DNA is the only sequence kept; it has 39 bases, read in frame from the first base. In the germline V gene, CDR1 corresponds to MNHEY and CDR2 to SVGAGI. The library was produced with the immunoSEQ multiplex PCR assay. Sourced from immuneACCESS, this table was stored by TCRdb with only in-frame sequences that have V and J called. A share of the clones is absent; for the studies checked, an unresolved V gene accounts for under half, and the remainder has no known explanation. In all, the sample holds approximately 70,000 clones, and approximately 92% of those were seen once. The ten largest clones add up to approximately 0.36% of the sample.

This sample is part of a study of technical replicates of blood from a handful of donors (dated by TCRdb to 2016 to 2017). In this chain, TRBV6-5 is recombined with TRBJ1-2, with the D gene not confidently named. The receptor was isolated from a human donor in good health. Material for sequencing was T cells isolated from PBMCs. The encoded CDR3 is CASSYSNMRGYTF. At the DNA level, the sequence is TGTGCCAGCAGTTACTCGAATATGCGGGGCTACACCTTC.